This TCR beta chain was documented in a study of Tregs in tolerant kidney transplant recipients. This clone was observed once. Its antigen remains unidentified. V lost 1 base, J lost 7 bases, and 8 bases lay in between. Germline V gene sequence: CDR1 SGHKS, CDR2 YYEKEE (reference sequence). The CDR3 length is 12 residues. Findings of the study overall: Validation in larger populations is needed because few patients were studied. Biological reproducibility was not directly addressed in this study.

This table comes from immunoSEQ multiplex PCR, and its TCRdb copy is limited to in-frame clones, with some not included. This table has around 120,000 clones, roughly 92% appearing once. CD4+CD25+CD127- Tregs, CD4+CD25- non-Tregs, CD4 and CD8 cells were sorted. This clonotype was obtained from a human donor in good health. Sequencing was carried out using CD4+ T cells from blood. The chain links TRBV5-5 to TRBJ1-1; no firm D call. CDR3 amino acids: CASSLIAFEAFF. CDR3 in DNA: TGTGCCAGCAGCTTGATTGCGTTTGAAGCTTTCTTT.